The sequence of this T cell receptor (beta chain) was determined in a study of post-analysis software for immune sequencing data. Study background: Included courses were relapsing-remitting and secondary progressive multiple sclerosis; progressive-relapsing multiple sclerosis was also included.

General observations from the study: Controls' normalized Chao1 diversity significantly exceeded that of multiple sclerosis patients. Samples from a shared batch, those prepared together, strongly co-clustered by F measure. A handful of TRBV segments were more frequent in patients than controls; TRBV5-6, TRBV5-1 and TRBV20-1 belonged to this group.

Tagging with unique molecular identifiers was a feature of the TCR beta cDNA libraries. With about 0.95 to 10 million T cells as the source, 450,000 to 600,000 cDNA molecules resulted. From the PCR reads, TCRdb called clonotypes with MiXCR, one entry per CDR3 protein. In the table there are hundreds of thousands of distinct CDR3 sequences, 30% of which are singletons. Turning to this clonotype: Its antigen is unidentified. Compared with germline, one end of the junction differs, possibly owing to a read error.

The CDR3 consists of 13 residues. Germline CDR1 is ENHRY and CDR2 is SYGVKD. V is TRBV10-3 and J is TRBJ2-3; no reliable D call. The sequencing sample was made of blood. This sequence was found in a girl between 5 and 17 years old with multiple sclerosis. The CDR3 spells CAVSDGSTDTQYF. CDR3 nucleotide sequence: TGTGCCGTCAGTGACGGGAGCACAGATACGCAGTATTTT.